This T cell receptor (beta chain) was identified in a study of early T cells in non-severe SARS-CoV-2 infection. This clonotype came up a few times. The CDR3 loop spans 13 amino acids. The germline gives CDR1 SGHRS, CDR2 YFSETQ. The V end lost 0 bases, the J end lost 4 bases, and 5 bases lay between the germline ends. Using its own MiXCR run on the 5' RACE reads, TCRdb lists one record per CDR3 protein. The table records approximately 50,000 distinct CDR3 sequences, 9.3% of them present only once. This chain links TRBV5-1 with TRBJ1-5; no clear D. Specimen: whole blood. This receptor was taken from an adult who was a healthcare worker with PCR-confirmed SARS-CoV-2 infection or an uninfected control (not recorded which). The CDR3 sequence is CASSLDANQPQHF. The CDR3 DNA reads TGCGCCAGCAGCTTGGATGCGAATCAGCCCCAGCATTTT.